This T cell receptor beta chain was captured by sequencing in a study of T-cell reconstitution after alpha-beta-depleted transplantation in children. Study-level results: Reportedly, only several hundred clones from non-depleted graft cells drove alpha-beta T-cell counts at about two months. For some patients, TCRbeta diversity was high at day 60 because of recipient T cells and thymic progenitors that survived. T-cell counts and diversity at one year post-transplant came mainly from newly produced T cells.

This CDR3 contains 16 residues. J gave up 7 bases and V 6 bases, and 12 bases lay outside the gene matches. Molecular barcoding with unique molecular identifiers was used for the TCRbeta library. Each CDR3 protein is one row after TCRdb ran MiXCR on the PCR reads. Here the sample spans about a million distinct CDR3 sequences, about 29% being singletons. This clonotype was detected only a few times. The antigen is not known. The J gene is TRBJ2-2, the V gene TRBV12-3 or TRBV12-4; TRBD1 matches 9 bases. Sequencing used PBMCs, mostly from graft donor cells, obtained 360 days after TCRalphabeta/CD19-depleted stem cell transplant. The TCR sequence derives from a boy less than two years old who had a stem cell transplant for SCID, so the T cells may come from the graft donor. The CDR3 reads CASSPNRGRVSGELFF. CDR3 DNA: TGTGCCAGCAGCCCTAACAGGGGGCGTGTTAGCGGGGAGCTGTTTTTT.